Listed below are T cell receptor beta chains from one sample, sequenced in a study of T cell repertoires in cytomegalovirus infection. TCRdb re-derived calls from the reads in MiXCR, one entry per CDR3 protein. The data contain about 140,000 distinct CDR3 sequences, 6.5% of them singletons. Sequencing input: PBMCs. Source of these receptors: a human donor in good health (CMV status not recorded). Some clones in this sample may be carry-over from other donors' samples. Both conserved end residues are part of each CDR3. The D gene is left open where the match is weak. The size of a clone is reported for some rows only, either as once, few or many, or as a class for expanded clones.

TRBV9	many	-	TRBJ1-4	CASSVGVTEKLFF	TGTGCCAGCAGCGTAGGGGTAACGGAAAAACTGTTTTTT
TRBV5-1	many	TRBD1	TRBJ1-1	CASSLAERGQAFF	TGCGCCAGCAGCTTGGCCGAGAGGGGGCAAGCTTTCTTT
TRBV28	-	TRBD1	TRBJ1-2	CASSPPDREIYGYTF	TGTGCCAGCAGTCCGCCTGACAGGGAAATATATGGCTACACCTTC
TRBV28	many	TRBD1	TRBJ2-7	CASSLVDRGTYEQYF	TGTGCCAGCAGTTTAGTGGACAGGGGCACCTACGAGCAGTACTTC
TRBV11-3	many	-	TRBJ1-5	CASSGTPRQPQHF	TGTGCCAGCAGCGGGACACCCCGCCAGCCCCAGCATTTT
TRBV7-6	many	-	TRBJ1-5	CASSLVAAGTNQPQHF	TGTGCCAGCAGCTTAGTCGCGGCGGGGACCAATCAGCCCCAGCATTTT
TRBV7-2	many	TRBD1	TRBJ1-2	CASSATGGFYGYTF	TGTGCCAGCAGCGCCACAGGGGGTTTCTATGGCTACACCTTC
TRBV7-9	many	TRBD2	TRBJ2-1	CASSLTSGRNNEQFF	TGTGCCAGCAGCTTGACTAGCGGGAGGAACAATGAGCAGTTCTTC
TRBV7-2	many	-	TRBJ2-1	CASSLRGLYNEQFF	TGTGCCAGCAGCCTTCGGGGGCTGTACAATGAGCAGTTCTTC
TRBV15	many	-	TRBJ1-6	CATSRDSWDSPLHF	TGTGCCACCAGCAGAGATTCTTGGGATTCACCCCTCCACTTT
TRBV20-1	-	-	TRBJ1-1	CSASVSFSGFMNTEAFF	TGCAGTGCTAGTGTTAGTTTTTCGGGGTTCATGAACACTGAAGCTTTCTTT
TRBV7-6	many	-	TRBJ2-1	CASSSALNEQFF	TGTGCCAGCAGCTCTGCCCTCAATGAGCAGTTCTTC
TRBV5-1	many	-	TRBJ2-1	CASMVEDSYNEQFF	TGCGCCAGCATGGTGGAGGACTCCTACAATGAGCAGTTCTTC
TRBV7-2	many	-	TRBJ2-5	CASSPSSSQAETQYF	TGTGCCAGCAGTCCTTCTTCCTCACAGGCGGAGACCCAGTACTTC
TRBV5-1	-	-	TRBJ2-3	CASSFVDYRDTQYF	TGCGCCAGCAGCTTCGTGGACTACCGAGATACGCAGTATTTT
TRBV4-3	-	-	TRBJ1-1	CASSQAALNTEAFF	TGCGCCAGCAGCCAGGCGGCTCTGAACACTGAAGCTTTCTTT
TRBV4-3	-	-	TRBJ2-7	CASSRAGQSYEQYF	TGCGCCAGCAGCCGAGCGGGACAGTCCTACGAGCAGTACTTC
TRBV5-1	many	TRBD2	TRBJ2-3	CASSSYSGSSTDTQYF	TGCGCCAGCAGCTCTTATAGCGGGAGCAGCACAGATACGCAGTATTTT
TRBV20-1	-	TRBD1	TRBJ1-5	CSARDRDSNQPQHF	TGCAGTGCTAGGGACAGGGATAGCAATCAGCCCCAGCATTTT
TRBV20-1	many	-	TRBJ1-5	CSASQNSNQPQHF	TGCAGTGCTAGCCAGAATAGCAATCAGCCCCAGCATTTT
TRBV7-3	many	-	TRBJ2-3	CASSLVGRRMSTDTQYF	TGTGCCAGCAGCTTAGTGGGGAGACGAATGAGCACAGATACGCAGTATTTT
TRBV27	many	TRBD2	TRBJ2-3	CASSWEGGRADTQYF	TGTGCCAGCAGTTGGGAGGGCGGACGCGCAGATACGCAGTATTTT
TRBV29-1	many	TRBD1	TRBJ2-1	CSVDGQGGSYNEQFF	TGCAGCGTTGACGGACAGGGAGGCTCCTACAATGAGCAGTTCTTC
TRBV7-2	many	TRBD1	TRBJ2-5	CASSPQTGYAETQYF	TGTGCCAGCAGCCCACAGACAGGGTATGCAGAGACCCAGTACTTC
TRBV6-6	many	-	TRBJ1-2	CASSPGQQLYGYTF	TGTGCCAGCAGTCCTGGACAACAACTCTATGGCTACACCTTC
TRBV7-2	many	-	TRBJ2-1	CASSPRRDSEQFF	TGTGCCAGCAGCCCGCGCCGGGATTCAGAGCAGTTCTTC
TRBV29-1	few	-	TRBJ1-1	CSVATGFVEAFF	TGCAGCGTAGCAACAGGGTTCGTTGAAGCTTTCTTT
TRBV19	many	-	TRBJ2-1	CASSRGFSSYNEQFF	TGTGCCAGTAGTAGGGGATTTAGCTCCTACAATGAGCAGTTCTTC
TRBV23-1	many	-	TRBJ1-5	CASRLTRPLPDNQPQHF	TGCGCCAGCAGACTCACCCGACCTTTACCAGACAATCAGCCCCAGCATTTT
TRBV7-2	many	-	TRBJ2-5	CASSLSGEVRETQYF	TGTGCCAGCAGCTTGTCAGGGGAGGTTAGAGAGACCCAGTACTTC
TRBV27	-	-	TRBJ2-2	CASSLGSSPGELFF	TGTGCCAGCAGTTTGGGAAGTAGTCCCGGGGAGCTGTTTTTT
TRBV7-2	many	TRBD1	TRBJ1-6	CASSPSGQGVSPLHF	TGTGCCAGCAGCCCATCGGGACAGGGGGTATCACCCCTCCACTTT
TRBV20-1	-	-	TRBJ2-1	CSARTEANRPPYNEQFF	TGCAGTGCTAGAACCGAGGCGAACAGGCCACCCTACAATGAGCAGTTCTTC
TRBV10-3	-	-	TRBJ2-5	CAISERQTETQYF	TGTGCCATCAGTGAGCGGCAGACGGAGACCCAGTACTTC
TRBV20-1	many	TRBD1	TRBJ2-3	CSAAGQGANTDTQYF	TGCAGTGCCGCGGGACAGGGGGCGAACACAGATACGCAGTATTTT
TRBV5-1	-	TRBD1	TRBJ1-1	CASSFFAGGMNTEAFF	TGCGCCAGCAGCTTCTTCGCAGGGGGGATGAACACTGAAGCTTTCTTT
TRBV9	-	TRBD1	TRBJ1-2	CASSPRQGSLHNYGYTF	TGTGCCAGCAGCCCCCGACAGGGGAGCCTCCATAACTATGGCTACACCTTC
TRBV7-2	many	-	TRBJ2-7	CASSLPFSYEQYF	TGTGCCAGCAGCTTGCCCTTCTCCTACGAGCAGTACTTC
TRBV11-2	many	-	TRBJ1-1	CASSSPGTKNTEAFF	TGTGCCAGCAGCTCCCCTGGGACGAAGAACACTGAAGCTTTCTTT
TRBV28	-	-	TRBJ1-1	CASSIPGTEAFF	TGTGCCAGCAGTATACCAGGCACTGAAGCTTTCTTT
TRBV7-2	many	-	TRBJ2-1	CASSLVARLSSYNEQFF	TGTGCCAGCAGCTTAGTCGCCAGGCTGAGCTCCTACAATGAGCAGTTCTTC
TRBV7-6	many	-	TRBJ2-7	CASSLGPSRSYEQYF	TGTGCCAGCAGCTTAGGGCCATCACGCTCCTACGAGCAGTACTTC
TRBV7-2	many	TRBD2	TRBJ2-3	CASSWGGTTDTQYF	TGTGCCAGCAGCTGGGGGGGGACCACAGATACGCAGTATTTT
TRBV6-1	-	-	TRBJ2-2	CASSDGMELFF	TGTGCCAGCAGTGATGGGATGGAGCTGTTTTTT
TRBV7-6	many	-	TRBJ2-1	CASALGRGGRNEQFF	TGTGCCAGCGCCCTCGGAAGGGGGGGCCGGAATGAGCAGTTCTTC
TRBV19	many	-	TRBJ1-3	CASSLLYSGNTIYF	TGTGCCAGTAGCCTCTTATATTCTGGAAACACCATATATTTT
TRBV7-2	many	TRBD1	TRBJ1-2	CASSAFRGHNYGYTF	TGTGCCAGCAGCGCCTTCAGGGGGCACAACTATGGCTACACCTTC
TRBV7-8	many	TRBD1	TRBJ1-2	CASSEPGQGASNYGYTF	TGTGCCAGCAGCGAACCGGGACAGGGGGCGAGTAACTATGGCTACACCTTC
TRBV7-3	many	-	TRBJ2-2	CASSLHVAGNTGELFF	TGTGCCAGCAGCCTCCACGTTGCGGGGAACACCGGGGAGCTGTTTTTT
TRBV4-3	many	TRBD2	TRBJ2-7	CASSQLIGGEYEQYF	TGCGCCAGCAGCCAACTAATCGGGGGGGAATACGAGCAGTACTTC
TRBV2	many	TRBD2	TRBJ2-7	CASSEGLADYEQYF	TGTGCCAGCAGTGAAGGACTAGCGGATTACGAGCAGTACTTC
TRBV7-2	many	TRBD2	TRBJ2-3	CASSPRTSGGAGTQYF	TGTGCCAGCAGCCCACGGACTAGCGGGGGGGCCGGTACGCAGTATTTT
TRBV12-3/TRBV12-4	many	TRBD2	TRBJ2-7	CASSPGLAGIYEQYF	TGTGCCAGCAGTCCGGGACTAGCGGGGATATACGAGCAGTACTTC
TRBV7-9	many	TRBD1	TRBJ2-2	CASSFDRGRTGELFF	TGTGCCAGCAGCTTTGACAGGGGGCGAACCGGGGAGCTGTTTTTT
TRBV29-1	-	-	TRBJ2-2	CSVQTTLARGVYTGELFF	TGCAGCGTCCAGACCACCCTAGCCAGGGGAGTGTACACCGGGGAGCTGTTTTTT
TRBV2	-	-	TRBJ2-2	CASGRQLGTGELFF	TGTGCCAGTGGCAGGCAATTGGGAACCGGGGAGCTGTTTTTT
TRBV14	-	-	TRBJ1-1	CASSQIRGATEAFF	TGTGCCAGCAGCCAAATCCGGGGAGCCACTGAAGCTTTCTTT